This T cell receptor beta chain was identified in a study of beta chain features in type 1 diabetes. The entirety of the isolated RNA underwent reverse transcription, so expressed TCRB transcripts were sequenced. Produced via immunoSEQ multiplex PCR; TCRdb's table is partial and in-frame only. Of about 930,000 clones listed, about a sixth are singletons. Researchers reported sorting CD4+ naive, central memory, regulatory and stem cell-like memory cells via CD45RO/CCR7/CD25/CD127/CD95/CD27. Populations obtained by sorting all exceeded 95% purity. Of note for this clone: The antigen remains undetermined.

The CDR3 consists of 16 residues. V gave up 5 bases and J gave up 0 bases, with 11 bases separating them. The germline CDR1 and CDR2 sequences are LNHNV and YYDKDF (reference sequence). General observations from the study: Healthy donors had naive, central memory and Treg TCRB repertoires that appeared less similar than those seen among patients.

J is TRBJ2-6 and V is TRBV15; D is unresolved. Sequencing was carried out using naive CD4+ T cells from blood. This TCR was sampled from a woman aged 18-29 years in good health. The CDR3 coding sequence is TGTGCCACCAGCCTGATTCGGGTCTCTGGGGCCAACGTCCTGACTTTC. Translation gives CATSLIRVSGANVLTF.